The clone carrying this T cell receptor (beta chain) has at least ten counts. Its target is not known. These data are taken from a study of blood T cells in healthy people across ages. Study-level points and caveats: Naive T cell percentage by flow cytometry tracked strongly with beta diversity. Age showed a roughly linear inverse relationship with TCR beta diversity per million T cells. Diversity estimates from one million T cells were considered underestimates.

A second about 7 to 12 cycle PCR used barcoded and J-beta primers. Each cDNA molecule was tagged by a template-switch adaptor with 12 random nucleotides. One entry per CDR3 protein, called by TCRdb with MiXCR from the 5' RACE reads. Of 630,000 or so distinct CDR3 sequences listed, 32% are singletons. The V and J ends lost 5 bases and 5 bases respectively, with 4 bases between them. Germline CDR1 is MNHNY and CDR2 is SVGAGI (reference sequence). The CDR3 has 11 residues. The chain uses TRBV6-6 and TRBJ2-4; D gene ambiguous. The clonotype was recovered from a woman older than 75 in good health. The sequenced material came from blood. Here the CDR3 reads CASSIQNIQYF. In nucleotides, the CDR3 is TGTGCCAGCAGTATCCAAAACATTCAGTACTTC.